This T cell receptor (beta chain) was identified in a study of cytomegalovirus exposure and HLA in healthy donors. Study conclusions and caveats: Cytomegalovirus association was listed for about 170 TCR beta chains. Most TCRs appeared rarely, but some public TCRs recurred in many donors. High specificity and sensitivity for cytomegalovirus status were reported for the classifier.

Germline V gives CDR1 SNHLY, CDR2 FYNNEI. After removal of 5 bases from V and 5 bases from J, the junction contained 9 bases not matched to a gene. The CDR3 spans 15 residues. The table came from immunoSEQ multiplex PCR; TCRdb's copy has only in-frame clones and leaves some out. Found here are around 94,000 clones, about 95% of them singletons; the top ten hold 0.89%. About this clone: As yet, its antigen is unknown.

Among the roughly 120 subjects of the validation cohort, separate from the approximately 700-subject first cohort, were the donors. Sequencing input: PBMCs. This TCR came from a woman aged 18-29 years in good health and CMV-seronegative. The chain has TRBV2 and TRBJ2-5; 9 nucleotides agree with TRBD1. The CDR3 loop reads CASSTTGQGRETQYF. For the CDR3, the DNA is TGTGCCAGCAGTACAACGGGACAGGGACGGGAGACCCAGTACTTC.